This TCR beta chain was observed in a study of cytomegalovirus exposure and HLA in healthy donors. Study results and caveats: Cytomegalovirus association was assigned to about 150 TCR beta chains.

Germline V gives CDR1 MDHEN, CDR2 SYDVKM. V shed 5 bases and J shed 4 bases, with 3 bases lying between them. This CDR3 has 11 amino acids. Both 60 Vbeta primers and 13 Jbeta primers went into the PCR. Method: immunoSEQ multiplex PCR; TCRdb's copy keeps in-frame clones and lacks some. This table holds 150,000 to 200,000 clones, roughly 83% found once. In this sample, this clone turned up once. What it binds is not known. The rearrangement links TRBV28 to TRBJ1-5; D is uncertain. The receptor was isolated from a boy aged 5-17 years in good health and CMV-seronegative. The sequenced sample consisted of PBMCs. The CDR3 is CASSHNQPQHF. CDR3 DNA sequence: TGTGCCAGCAGTCATAATCAGCCCCAGCATTTT.